This entry features one T cell receptor (beta chain) sequence. As yet, its antigen is unknown. Per sample, a minimum of 7 million PBMCs were isolated. At least 5.5 micrograms of total RNA were extracted per sample. The data were taken from a study of blood T cells in healthy people across ages. Germline V gives CDR1 DFQATT, CDR2 SNEGSKA (reference sequence). This CDR3 region has 15 residues. V lost 0 bases and J lost 11; bases outside the gene matches: 10. Notes on the study in general: Age advanced and TCR beta diversity per million T cells fell, roughly linearly.

Together with a sample-barcoded 5' primer, a J-beta primer mix was included in a second PCR lasting about 6 to 12 cycles. TCRdb processed the 5' RACE reads anew with MiXCR; each CDR3 protein has one entry. The data contain some 640,000 distinct CDR3 sequences, 49% of them singletons. The sample consisted of blood. The chain combines TRBV20-1 with TRBJ2-5; 12 nucleotides line up with TRBD2. The TCR sequence derives from a woman between 55 and 75 years old in good health. The CDR3 loop reads CSARDFTSGRNEQYF. DNA of the CDR3: TGCAGTGCTAGAGATTTCACTAGCGGGAGGAATGAGCAGTACTTC.